Presented here are 22 T cell receptor beta chains from one specimen sequenced in a study of CD8+ T cells in alopecia areata. Sequencing relied on a cDNA template that was reverse transcribed from extracted RNA. Sequenced by immunoSEQ multiplex PCR; TCRdb stores in-frame clones only, minus some. The repertoire holds some 110,000 clones, more than 30% seen once, with about 3.1% in the top ten. The sample taken for sequencing was CD4+ T cells sorted from blood. These receptors all stem from a human donor with alopecia areata.

The chain uses TRBV29-1 and TRBJ1-2; D gene unclear. The length of the CDR3 is 14 residues. The ends were cut back, 4 bases at V and 5 bases at J, with 17 bases in the middle. Germline CDR1 is SQVTM and CDR2 is ANQGSEA. CDR3 residues: CSVGQDLGGYGYTF. CDR3 coding DNA: TGCAGCGTTGGGCAGGACCTAGGTGGATATGGCTACACCTTC.

The V gene is TRBV29-1, the J gene TRBJ1-4; weak D call: TRBD1 (5 bases). Looked up from germline, CDR1 is SQVTM and CDR2 is ANQGSEA. This CDR3 has 13 amino acids. V dropped 4 bases and J dropped 8 bases, with 14 bases sitting between them. This CDR3 is CSVAGTVGEKLFF. The CDR3 nucleotides are TGCAGCGTTGCCGGGACGGTGGGGGAAAAACTGTTTTTT.

This clone appeared a few times. The junction does not match germline at one end; this may be a read error. The gene calls are TRBV7-2 and TRBJ1-4; possible D gene TRBD1, 5 bases. Germline assignment: CDR1 SGHTA and CDR2 FQGNSA. The CDR3 sequence is 13 residues long. The CDR3 sequence: CASSLAAGDRIIF. In nucleotides, the CDR3 is TGTGCCAGCAGCTTAGCGGCGGGGGACCGAATCATTTTT.

The V and J genes are TRBV4-2 and TRBJ2-7, with D perhaps TRBD1 (6 bases). V was trimmed by 0 bases and J by 7 bases, leaving 16 bases between them. Per germline, CDR1 LGHNA and CDR2 YNFKEQ. The CDR3 contains 15 residues. The CDR3, as DNA: TGTGCCAGCAGCCAAGAGGGGGCCAGGGGAAATGAGCAGTACTTC. This sequence encodes CASSQEGARGNEQYF.

This clone was found a few times. The chain has TRBV7-2 and TRBJ1-2; unclear D gene. The CDR3 is made up of 12 amino acids. The V gene's germline CDR1 is SGHTA and CDR2 FQGNSA. The ends were cut back, 2 bases at V and 6 bases at J, with 7 bases in the middle. As DNA, the CDR3 is TGTGCCAGCAGCTTAACCGGGAATGGCTACACCTTC. It yields the protein CASSLTGNGYTF.

This clone was detected a few times. This CDR3 is CSVESVRGLSYEQYF. In DNA, the CDR3 is TGCAGCGTTGAAAGTGTCCGGGGGCTCTCCTACGAGCAGTACTTC. V gene TRBV29-1 combines with J gene TRBJ2-7, with D perhaps TRBD1 or TRBD2 (6 bases each). The CDR3 runs 15 residues. The V end lost 2 bases, the J end lost 0 bases, and 14 bases lay between the germline ends. The germline gives CDR1 SQVTM, CDR2 ANQGSEA.

This chain connects TRBV28 to TRBJ2-7; D perhaps matches TRBD2 (5 bases). The CDR3 runs 15 residues. V was shortened by 3 bases and J by 2 bases, with 14 bases between the two germline ends. CDR1 and CDR2 from the germline V gene are MDHEN and SYDVKM. This CDR3 reads CASSFSRVWTYEQYF. The CDR3 DNA is TGTGCCAGCAGTTTCTCGAGGGTTTGGACCTACGAGCAGTACTTC.

This clone was counted a few times. This chain joins TRBV25-1 and TRBJ2-5; 9 bases are a match to TRBD1. The V and J ends lost 3 bases and 5 bases, in that order; junction bases with no gene match: 13. The CDR3 consists of 17 residues. Germline V gene sequence: CDR1 MGHDK, CDR2 SYGVNS. This CDR3 is CASSDPGQGGTWETQYF. CDR3 sequence (DNA): TGTGCCAGCAGTGACCCGGGACAGGGTGGAACCTGGGAGACCCAGTACTTC.

The rearrangement joins TRBV2 to TRBJ2-3, with D tentatively TRBD2 (5 bases). CDR3 size: 13 residues. V lost 6 bases and J lost 2, with 9 bases in between. Per germline, CDR1 SNHLY and CDR2 FYNNEI. CDR3 in amino acids: CASRSGYTDTQYF. The CDR3 region has the DNA TGTGCCAGCAGGTCGGGATACACAGATACGCAGTATTTT.

There are a few counts of this clone. J is TRBJ1-1 and V is TRBV7-9, with D tentatively TRBD1 (5 bases). The germline CDR1 and CDR2 sequences are SEHNR and FQNEAQ (reference sequence). The CDR3 covers 11 residues. V was clipped by 6 bases and J by 10 bases, with 12 bases between them. The CDR3 spells CASSSQASAFF. The CDR3 DNA reads as TGTGCCAGCAGTTCACAGGCATCAGCTTTCTTT.

The chain employs TRBV29-1 and TRBJ2-1; unclear D gene. Per germline, CDR1 SQVTM and CDR2 ANQGSEA. Trimming took 3 bases from V and 4 from J, leaving 10 bases between them. CDR3 length: 13 amino acids. The chain's CDR3 is CSVDGRYYNEQFF. As DNA, the CDR3 is TGCAGCGTTGACGGCAGATATTACAATGAGCAGTTCTTC.

The V and J genes are TRBV27 and TRBJ2-5, with TRBD2 matching over 11 bases. With 6 bases clipped from V and 0 bases from J, the junction kept 3 bases outside the gene matches. CDR1 is MNHEY, CDR2 SMNVEV, per germline (reference sequence). The CDR3 contains 15 residues. The CDR3: CASRRTSGYQETQYF. As DNA, the CDR3 is TGTGCCAGCAGAAGGACTAGCGGGTACCAAGAGACCCAGTACTTC.

As DNA, the CDR3 is TGCAGCGTTGAACCAGGGCTAGCTGAAGCTTTCTTT. It specifies CSVEPGLAEAFF. The rearrangement joins TRBV29-1 to TRBJ1-1, with a weak D call TRBD1 (5 bases). CDR1 SQVTM and CDR2 ANQGSEA come from the germline V gene. This CDR3 comprises 12 residues. The ends were cut back, 2 bases at V and 6 bases at J, with 10 bases in the middle.

This sequence joins TRBV7-9 and TRBJ2-6, with no clear D. The V gene's germline CDR1 is SEHNR and CDR2 FQNEAQ (reference sequence). There are 16 residues in the CDR3. V gave up 1 base and J gave up 4 bases, with 11 bases separating them. CDR3 in DNA: TGTGCCAGCAGCTTAGTAGTGGACGCCGGGGCCAACGTCCTGACTTTC. As protein: CASSLVVDAGANVLTF.

This clone has just a few counts. The chain has TRBV29-1 and TRBJ1-2; 11 nucleotides line up with TRBD1. CDR1 is SQVTM and CDR2 is ANQGSEA in the germline V gene. The J segment lost 3 bases and the V segment lost 6 bases, leaving 6 bases of the junction unmatched. This CDR3 region has 14 residues. CDR3 sequence reads: CSVTRDRGDYGYTF. In nucleotides, the CDR3 is TGCAGCGTCACCCGGGACAGGGGGGACTATGGCTACACCTTC. Supplemented by reference TRBV29-1 and TRBJ1-2, the full variable domain reads SAVISQKPSRDICQRGTSLTIQCQVDSQVTMMFWYRQQPGQSLTLIATANQGSEATYESGFVIDKFPISRPNLTFSTLTVSNMSPEDSSIYLCSVTRDRGDYGYTFGSGTRLTVV.

The genes are TRBV7-3 and TRBJ2-3, with 7 nucleotides matching TRBD2. CDR1 SGHTA and CDR2 FQGTGA come from the germline V gene. The CDR3 has 15 residues. V shed 2 bases, J shed 3 bases, and the junction held 5 bases outside the gene matches. The CDR3: CASSLPASGTDTQYF. Here the CDR3 DNA reads TGTGCCAGCAGCTTACCGGCTAGCGGAACAGATACGCAGTATTTT.

To note about this clone: The sample holds other DNA sequences that translate to the same CDR3. This rearrangement joins TRBV29-1 to TRBJ2-5; 10 positions match TRBD1. In germline, CDR1 is SQVTM, CDR2 ANQGSEA. The CDR3 has 13 amino acids. V shed 7 bases and J 2 bases; nucleotides not matched to a gene: 4. CDR3 sequence: CSGWTGGQETQYF. The CDR3 DNA sequence: TGCAGCGGGTGGACAGGGGGACAAGAGACCCAGTACTTC. Full variable domain (missing parts from reference TRBV29-1 and TRBJ2-5): SAVISQKPSRDICQRGTSLTIQCQVDSQVTMMFWYRQQPGQSLTLIATANQGSEATYESGFVIDKFPISRPNLTFSTLTVSNMSPEDSSIYLCSGWTGGQETQYFGPGTRLLVL.

The chain links TRBV29-1 to TRBJ1-3; D is unresolved. CDR1 SQVTM and CDR2 ANQGSEA come from the germline V gene. V shed 4 bases and J shed 0 bases, with 10 bases lying between them. This CDR3 contains 14 residues. In DNA form, the CDR3 reads TGCAGCGTTGTGGACTTGAGCTCTGGAAACACCATATATTTT. As protein: CSVVDLSSGNTIYF. Full variable domain (missing parts from reference TRBV29-1 and TRBJ1-3): SAVISQKPSRDICQRGTSLTIQCQVDSQVTMMFWYRQQPGQSLTLIATANQGSEATYESGFVIDKFPISRPNLTFSTLTVSNMSPEDSSIYLCSVVDLSSGNTIYFGEGSWLTVV.

V usage is TRBV2 and J usage is TRBJ2-6; no clear D. The V end was cut by 6 bases, the J end by 1 base, with 16 bases between. The CDR3 length is 17 residues. Germline loops: CDR1 SNHLY, CDR2 FYNNEI. The CDR3 region is CASSQPPHGSGANVLTF. The CDR3 region has the DNA TGTGCCAGCAGCCAACCCCCGCACGGATCTGGGGCCAACGTCCTGACTTTC.

The CDR3 nucleotides are TGCGCCAGCAGCCAACCTAGCGGTCTCACAGATACGCAGTATTTT. Amino acids: CASSQPSGLTDTQYF. The chain has TRBV5-1 and TRBJ2-3, with 7 bases lining up with TRBD2. After removal of 4 bases from V and 2 bases from J, the junction contained 7 bases not matched to a gene. The CDR3 extends over 15 amino acids. CDR1 SGHRS and CDR2 YFSETQ come from the germline V gene.

V usage is TRBV6-5 and J usage is TRBJ2-5; unclear D gene. The V and J ends lost 8 bases and 3 bases respectively, with 13 bases between them. CDR3 size: 13 residues. The germline V gene has CDR1 MNHEY and CDR2 SVGAGI. CDR3 sequence reads: CASRKPPKETQYF. CDR3 coding DNA: TGTGCCAGCCGTAAGCCCCCCAAAGAGACCCAGTACTTC.

The table lists this clone with a few counts. The chain couples TRBV19 to TRBJ2-1; 7 bases map to TRBD1. Germline loops: CDR1 LNHDA, CDR2 SQIVND (reference sequence). This CDR3 is 16 amino acids long. The trim removed 5 bases at V and 0 bases at J, leaving 7 bases unmatched. The CDR3: CASSPMTGSSYNEQFF. CDR3 bases: TGTGCCAGTAGTCCGATGACAGGGAGCTCCTACAATGAGCAGTTCTTC.